The 2 T cell receptor beta chains below were found in one sample sequenced in a study of T cell responses to AZD1222 COVID-19 vaccine. The assay was immunoSEQ multiplex PCR, and TCRdb's table has in-frame clones only and misses some. The data hold about 130,000 clones, with approximately 90% observed a single time. The sequencing here drew on peripheral blood, taken on day 0 of AZD1222 vaccination. Receptors originate from an adult in good health.

The rearrangement links TRBV7-2 to TRBJ2-1; no firm D call. Germline CDR1 reads SGHTA; CDR2 reads FQGNSA. Between the trimmed V and J ends, which lost 7 bases and 9 bases, there was a span of 13 bases. The CDR3 covers 12 residues. The DNA for the CDR3 is TGTGCCAGCACTCTCCTTCTCGGTGAGCAGTTCTTC. This codes for CASTLLLGEQFF. Full variable domain (rest looked up from reference TRBV7-2 and TRBJ2-1): GAGVSQSPSNKVTEKGKDVELRCDPISGHTALYWYRQSLGQGLEFLIYFQGNSAPDKSGLPSDRFSAERTGGSVSTLTIQRTQQEDSAVYLCASTLLLGEQFFGPGTRLTVL.

This clone showed up just once. The chain combines TRBV9 with TRBJ2-3; D ambiguous. Per the germline V gene, CDR1 is SGDLS and CDR2 is YYNGEE. This CDR3 spans 12 amino acids. Trimming pared 4 bases from V and 0 bases from J, leaving 3 bases between. The CDR3 DNA is TGTGCCAGCAGCAAGAGCACAGATACGCAGTATTTT. Protein sequence: CASSKSTDTQYF.